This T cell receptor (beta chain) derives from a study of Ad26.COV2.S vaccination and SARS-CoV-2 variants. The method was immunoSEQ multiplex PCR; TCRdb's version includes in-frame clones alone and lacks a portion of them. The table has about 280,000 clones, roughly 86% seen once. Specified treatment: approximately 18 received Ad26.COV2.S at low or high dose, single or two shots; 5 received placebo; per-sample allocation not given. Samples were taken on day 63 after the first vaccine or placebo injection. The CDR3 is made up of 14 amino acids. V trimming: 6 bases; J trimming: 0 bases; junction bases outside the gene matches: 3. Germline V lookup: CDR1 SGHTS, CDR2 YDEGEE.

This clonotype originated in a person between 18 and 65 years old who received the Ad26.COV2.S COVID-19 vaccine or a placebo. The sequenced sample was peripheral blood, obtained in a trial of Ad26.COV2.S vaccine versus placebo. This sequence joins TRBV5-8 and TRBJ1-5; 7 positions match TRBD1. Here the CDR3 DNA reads TGTGCCAGCAACAGGGGCCATAGCAATCAGCCCCAGCATTTT. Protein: CASNRGHSNQPQHF. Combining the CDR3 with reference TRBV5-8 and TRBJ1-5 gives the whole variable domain EAGVTQSPTHLIKTRGQQATLRCSPISGHTSVYWYQQALGLGLQFLLWYDEGEERNRGNFPPRFSGRQFPNYSSELNVNALELEDSALYLCASNRGHSNQPQHFGDGTRLSIL.